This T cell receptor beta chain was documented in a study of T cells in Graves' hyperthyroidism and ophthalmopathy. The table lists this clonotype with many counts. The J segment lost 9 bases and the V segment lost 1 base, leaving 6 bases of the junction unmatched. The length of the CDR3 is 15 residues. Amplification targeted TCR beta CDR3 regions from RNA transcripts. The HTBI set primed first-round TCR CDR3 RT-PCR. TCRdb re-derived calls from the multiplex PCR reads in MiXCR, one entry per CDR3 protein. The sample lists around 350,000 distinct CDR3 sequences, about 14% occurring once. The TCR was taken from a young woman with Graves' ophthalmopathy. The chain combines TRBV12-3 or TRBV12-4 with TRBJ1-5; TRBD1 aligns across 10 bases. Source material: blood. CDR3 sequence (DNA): TGTGCCAGCAGTTTAGAAGGGACAGGGGTAAGGCCCCAGCATTTT. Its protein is CASSLEGTGVRPQHF.